This T cell receptor beta chain appears in the sequencing data of a study of OX40 agonist ivuxolimab in advanced cancers. Measured with immunoSEQ multiplex PCR; TCRdb has only the in-frame clones, and not every one. The repertoire has 65,000 to 95,000 clones, around 86% of them found once; the top ten carry 6.2%. The V segment lost 3 bases and the J segment 0 bases; nucleotides outside the gene matches: 2. Germline V CDR1 and CDR2: SGHRS, YFSETQ. The CDR3 extends over 15 amino acids. The chain joins TRBV5-1 to TRBJ2-2, with 7 bases aligning to TRBD1. The clonotype originates from an adult with an advanced solid tumor such as melanoma, head and neck, liver or kidney cancer. The source was CD4+ or CD8+ T cells sorted from blood, collected in a trial of the OX40 agonist ivuxolimab. The CDR3 region is CASSSGTANTGELFF. The CDR3 DNA is TGCGCCAGCAGCTCCGGGACAGCGAACACCGGGGAGCTGTTTTTT.